One and the same sample provided the 9 T cell receptor beta chains below, sequenced in a study of T cell responses to AZD1222 COVID-19 vaccine. Some clones are missing from TCRdb's copy, which holds only in-frame ones; the method was immunoSEQ multiplex PCR. The sample contains 150,000 or so clones, roughly 93% of which appear only once. The input for sequencing was peripheral blood, taken on day 0 of AZD1222 vaccination. All receptors come from an adult in good health.

The rearrangement links TRBV7-2 to TRBJ1-2; 7 nucleotides align to TRBD1. In germline, CDR1 is SGHTA, CDR2 FQGNSA. The CDR3 totals 15 residues. After removal of 5 bases from V and 8 bases from J, the junction contained 14 bases not matched to a gene. The CDR3 DNA follows: TGTGCCAGCAGCCCCGGGACAGCTATGCTTGGAGGCTACACCTTC. Amino acids: CASSPGTAMLGGYTF.

This clone was detected once. This chain joins TRBV18 and TRBJ2-7; TRBD2 matches 12 bases. The CDR3 consists of 15 residues. With 7 bases clipped from V and 1 base from J, the junction kept 5 bases outside the gene matches. The germline V gene encodes CDR1 KGHSH and CDR2 LQKENI. The CDR3 sequence: CASFPGTSGSYEQYF. CDR3 in DNA: TGTGCCAGCTTCCCCGGGACTAGCGGGTCCTACGAGCAGTACTTC.

The chain has TRBV18 and TRBJ1-2; tentative D call: TRBD1 (6 bases). The germline CDR1 and CDR2 sequences are KGHSH and LQKENI. Trimming removed 0 bases at V and 4 bases at J, with 9 bases between. The CDR3 covers 14 residues. In nucleotides, the CDR3 is TGTGCCAGCTCACCACCTGCAGGGGCCTATGGCTACACCTTC. Amino acids: CASSPPAGAYGYTF.

The chain combines TRBV6-5 with TRBJ1-1; 8 bases are shared with TRBD1. The CDR3 extends over 13 amino acids. Looked up from germline, CDR1 is MNHEY and CDR2 is SVGAGI. The trim removed 8 bases at V and 5 bases at J, leaving 7 bases unmatched. The CDR3 bases are TGTGCCAGCTGGGACAGGTATAAGACTGAAGCTTTCTTT. Translation: CASWDRYKTEAFF.

The chain has TRBV11-2 and TRBJ1-5; no definite D call. There are 13 residues in the CDR3. Trimming stripped 0 bases from V and 7 bases from J, with 7 bases between. Germline values: CDR1 SGHAT, CDR2 FQNNGV. The CDR3, as DNA: TGTGCCAGCAGCTTAGACCTTTCGCAGCCCCAGCATTTT. Protein sequence: CASSLDLSQPQHF. Full variable domain (outside the CDR3, taken from reference TRBV11-2 and TRBJ1-5): EAGVAQSPRYKIIEKRQSVAFWCNPISGHATLYWYQQILGQGPKLLIQFQNNGVVDDSQLPKDRFSAERLKGVDSTLKIQPAKLEDSAVYLCASSLDLSQPQHFGDGTRLSIL.

V usage is TRBV28 and J usage is TRBJ1-3, with a weak D call TRBD1 (5 bases). The V and J ends lost 6 bases and 2 bases respectively, with 14 bases between them. CDR1 is MDHEN and CDR2 is SYDVKM in the germline V gene. The CDR3 is made up of 15 amino acids. The CDR3 nucleotides are TGTGCCAGCAGAGGAGGGGTGAGCACTGGAAACACCATATATTTT. Protein sequence: CASRGGVSTGNTIYF.

The rearrangement joins TRBV5-1 to TRBJ1-1; D possibly corresponds to TRBD1 (5 bases). Germline loops: CDR1 SGHRS, CDR2 YFSETQ. CDR3 length equals 13 residues. V lost 4 bases to trimming and J lost 7 bases, with 14 bases between them. CDR3 DNA sequence: TGCGCCAGCAGCGCCACAGAAAGGGGTGAAGCTTTCTTT. Protein product: CASSATERGEAFF.

The chain combines TRBV28 with TRBJ1-4, with D maybe TRBD1 (5 bases). The CDR3 sequence is 14 residues long. V lost 3 bases and J lost 8, with 13 bases in between. The germline gives CDR1 MDHEN, CDR2 SYDVKM. The CDR3 nucleotides read TGTGCCAGCAGTTTGTTGCCGGGGCAAGAAAAACTGTTTTTT. This gives the protein CASSLLPGQEKLFF.

The V gene is TRBV12-2, the J gene TRBJ2-3; the tabulated D call, TRBD1, remains unverified against the DNA. TRBV12-2 is a pseudogene segment. The CDR3 has 15 amino acids. The CDR3 protein is CASRLEGEHTDTQYF. CDR3 DNA sequence: TGTGCAAGTCGCTTAGAGGGGGAACACACAGATACGCAGTATTTT.